This TCR beta chain stems from a study of cytomegalovirus exposure and HLA in healthy donors. Study findings and constraints: Within a later analysis, the majority of CMV-associated TCR beta chains appeared HLA-restricted. Follow-up analysis found HLA locus-dependent TCR association rates, highest for DRB1 and lowest for HLA-C.

On this clone: Its antigen is not known.

This CDR3 region has 17 residues. V gave up 4 bases and J gave up 6 bases; unmatched junction bases: 10. The germline CDR1 and CDR2 sequences are MDHEN and SYDVKM. The PCR had 60 Vbeta and 13 Jbeta primers. Produced via immunoSEQ multiplex PCR; TCRdb's table is partial and in-frame only. The sample shows 230,000 or so clones, around 90% of them seen only once. The rearrangement links TRBV28 to TRBJ1-6, with TRBD1 identical over 9 bases. The material sequenced was PBMCs. The receptor was isolated from a girl aged 2-10 years in good health and CMV-seronegative. Here the CDR3 DNA reads TGTGCCAGCAGTTCCCTGGGACAGGGTCCTTCTAATTCACCCCTCCACTTT. Amino acid sequence: CASSSLGQGPSNSPLHF.